What follows describes a single T cell receptor (beta chain). A much more abundant neighbour one base away suggests this may be a read error. Per-sample PBMC isolation yielded at least 7 million cells. The data derive from a study of blood T cells in healthy people across ages. Overall study context: Per every two T cells, about one barcoded beta molecule was captured by template switching.

The CDR3 is 14 residues long. Germline CDR1 is SGHTA and CDR2 is FQGNSA. A second PCR of 7 to 11 cycles used a sample-barcoded 5' primer and a J-beta primer mix. Each cDNA molecule was tagged by a template-switch adaptor that had 12 random nucleotides. Each CDR3 protein is one row after TCRdb ran MiXCR on the 5' RACE reads. The sample includes under 1,000,000 distinct CDR3 sequences, about 46% of them seen just once. Sequenced: blood. The receptor's source is a man at least 80 years old in good health. The chain carries TRBV7-2 and TRBJ2-5, with 8 bases matching TRBD1. This CDR3 is CASSLTGEWEIQYF. CDR3 DNA: TGTGCCAGCAGCTTGACAGGGGAATGGGAGATCCAGTACTTC. The full variable domain, its missing parts supplied by reference TRBV7-2 and TRBJ2-5, is GAGVSQSPSNKVTEKGKDVELRCDPISGHTALYWYRQSLGQGLEFLIYFQGNSAPDKSGLPSDRFSAERTGGSVSTLTIQRTQQEDSAVYLCASSLTGEWEIQYFGPGTRLLVL.